These T cell receptor beta chains were read from a single sample in a study of blood T cells in healthy people across ages. TCRdb called the 5' RACE reads again in MiXCR, with one record for every CDR3 protein. The sample comprises about 1.5 million distinct CDR3 sequences, 35% to 45% of which are singletons, and approximately 4% rests with the top ten. The sample consisted of blood. These receptors originate from a woman under 30 in good health. The CDR3 runs from the conserved cysteine through the conserved F or W. D genes are given only for firm matches. The size field is filled for only some rows; it gives once, few, many or a size class.

v_call: TRBV5-1
clone_size: -
j_call: TRBJ1-6
d_call: TRBD1
cdr3_aa: CASTELTGYDSPLHF
cdr3_nt: TGCGCCAGCACCGAATTGACAGGGTACGACTCACCCCTCCACTTT

v_call: TRBV5-1
clone_size: -
j_call: TRBJ2-7
d_call: TRBD2
cdr3_aa: CASSEQLAGSSYEQYF
cdr3_nt: TGCGCCAGCAGCGAACAACTAGCGGGGAGCTCCTACGAGCAGTACTTC

v_call: TRBV11-2
clone_size: few
j_call: TRBJ2-7
d_call: -
cdr3_aa: CASSFYRAGEQYF
cdr3_nt: TGTGCCAGCAGCTTTTACAGGGCGGGCGAGCAGTACTTC

v_call: TRBV5-5
clone_size: -
j_call: TRBJ2-7
d_call: -
cdr3_aa: CASSPFLVPYNEQYF
cdr3_nt: TGTGCCAGCAGCCCCTTCCTTGTTCCCTACAATGAGCAGTACTTC

v_call: TRBV6-6
clone_size: few
j_call: TRBJ1-3
d_call: -
cdr3_aa: CASSYPRTASSGNTIYF
cdr3_nt: TGTGCCAGCAGTTACCCCCGGACAGCCAGCTCTGGAAACACCATATATTTT

v_call: TRBV6-1
clone_size: -
j_call: TRBJ1-2
d_call: -
cdr3_aa: CASSVTPYLNYGYTF
cdr3_nt: TGTGCCAGCAGTGTGACACCTTACCTTAACTATGGCTACACCTTC

v_call: TRBV7-2
clone_size: -
j_call: TRBJ1-4
d_call: TRBD1
cdr3_aa: CASSFIGQGIGEKLFF
cdr3_nt: TGTGCCAGCAGCTTTATTGGACAGGGCATTGGGGAAAAACTGTTTTTT

v_call: TRBV20-1
clone_size: few
j_call: TRBJ2-1
d_call: TRBD1
cdr3_aa: CSAPHGGQGWNEQFF
cdr3_nt: TGCAGTGCTCCTCACGGGGGACAGGGGTGGAATGAGCAGTTCTTC

v_call: TRBV14
clone_size: -
j_call: TRBJ1-2
d_call: -
cdr3_aa: CASSQAPTAGYGYTF
cdr3_nt: TGTGCCAGCAGCCAAGCCCCGACAGCGGGCTATGGCTACACCTTC

v_call: TRBV5-4
clone_size: -
j_call: TRBJ2-3
d_call: TRBD2
cdr3_aa: CAIRSGASTDTQYF
cdr3_nt: TGTGCCATCCGTAGCGGGGCTAGCACAGATACGCAGTATTTT

v_call: TRBV6-6
clone_size: -
j_call: TRBJ2-7
d_call: TRBD2
cdr3_aa: CASRELAGGNEQYF
cdr3_nt: TGTGCCAGCAGGGAACTAGCGGGAGGTAATGAGCAGTACTTC

v_call: TRBV6-2/TRBV6-3
clone_size: -
j_call: TRBJ2-1
d_call: -
cdr3_aa: CASSSLTREIYNEQFF
cdr3_nt: TGTGCCAGCAGCTCCCTAACAAGGGAGATCTACAATGAGCAGTTCTTC

v_call: TRBV12-3/TRBV12-4
clone_size: few
j_call: TRBJ2-7
d_call: -
cdr3_aa: CASSQRDGAHEQYF
cdr3_nt: TGTGCCAGCAGTCAAAGGGACGGAGCCCACGAGCAGTACTTC

v_call: TRBV5-6
clone_size: few
j_call: TRBJ2-7
d_call: -
cdr3_aa: CASSLPQVNEQYF
cdr3_nt: TGTGCCAGCAGTCTTCCTCAGGTTAACGAGCAGTACTTC

v_call: TRBV9
clone_size: -
j_call: TRBJ2-7
d_call: -
cdr3_aa: CVSSVSGANEQYF
cdr3_nt: TGTGTCAGCAGCGTCTCAGGAGCCAATGAGCAGTACTTC

v_call: TRBV7-9
clone_size: -
j_call: TRBJ1-2
d_call: TRBD1
cdr3_aa: CASRGAGGSYGYTF
cdr3_nt: TGTGCCAGTCGGGGTGCAGGGGGAAGCTATGGCTACACCTTC

v_call: TRBV12-3/TRBV12-4
clone_size: few
j_call: TRBJ2-7
d_call: -
cdr3_aa: CASSLALGGVNDEQYF
cdr3_nt: TGTGCCAGCAGTTTAGCGCTAGGAGGGGTAAATGACGAGCAGTACTTC

v_call: TRBV20-1
clone_size: -
j_call: TRBJ1-5
d_call: -
cdr3_aa: CSAFTGLGNQPQHF
cdr3_nt: TGCAGTGCTTTCACAGGGCTCGGCAATCAGCCCCAGCATTTT

v_call: TRBV27
clone_size: -
j_call: TRBJ2-3
d_call: -
cdr3_aa: CASSFKRTDTQYF
cdr3_nt: TGTGCCAGCAGTTTTAAGCGCACAGATACGCAGTATTTT

v_call: TRBV20-1
clone_size: -
j_call: TRBJ2-3
d_call: -
cdr3_aa: CSARVEGGGTQYF
cdr3_nt: TGCAGTGCTAGGGTGGAGGGGGGAGGTACGCAGTATTTT

v_call: TRBV10-3
clone_size: -
j_call: TRBJ1-4
d_call: -
cdr3_aa: CAISDPAQGGGIEKLFF
cdr3_nt: TGTGCCATCAGTGACCCTGCCCAAGGGGGGGGTATTGAAAAACTGTTTTTT

v_call: TRBV7-9
clone_size: -
j_call: TRBJ2-5
d_call: -
cdr3_aa: CASKKLGQYQETQYF
cdr3_nt: TGTGCCAGCAAAAAGCTTGGACAGTACCAAGAGACCCAGTACTTC

v_call: TRBV20-1
clone_size: -
j_call: TRBJ2-3
d_call: -
cdr3_aa: CSAREGTFSTDTQYF
cdr3_nt: TGCAGTGCTAGAGAGGGGACTTTTAGCACAGATACGCAGTATTTT

v_call: TRBV3-1
clone_size: -
j_call: TRBJ2-3
d_call: -
cdr3_aa: CASSHRARDTQYF
cdr3_nt: TGTGCCAGCAGCCACAGGGCCCGAGATACGCAGTATTTT

v_call: TRBV20-1
clone_size: many
j_call: TRBJ1-5
d_call: -
cdr3_aa: CSARPGGNQPQHF
cdr3_nt: TGCAGTGCTAGACCCGGGGGCAATCAGCCCCAGCATTTT

v_call: TRBV6-1
clone_size: few
j_call: TRBJ2-7
d_call: TRBD1
cdr3_aa: CASRDRGSEQYF
cdr3_nt: TGTGCCAGCAGGGACAGGGGGAGCGAGCAGTACTTC

v_call: TRBV12-3/TRBV12-4
clone_size: -
j_call: TRBJ1-1
d_call: TRBD1
cdr3_aa: CASSPAYRGTEAFF
cdr3_nt: TGTGCCAGCAGCCCCGCATACAGGGGTACTGAAGCTTTCTTT

v_call: TRBV29-1
clone_size: -
j_call: TRBJ2-1
d_call: TRBD1
cdr3_aa: CSVEDRVHYNEQFF
cdr3_nt: TGCAGCGTTGAGGACAGGGTCCACTACAATGAGCAGTTCTTC

v_call: TRBV12-5
clone_size: few
j_call: TRBJ2-7
d_call: -
cdr3_aa: CASGRSGLSEQYF
cdr3_nt: TGTGCTAGTGGTAGATCAGGGTTGTCCGAGCAGTACTTC

v_call: TRBV4-1
clone_size: -
j_call: TRBJ1-2
d_call: -
cdr3_aa: CASSQDPIRGGYTF
cdr3_nt: TGCGCCAGCAGCCAAGACCCGATCAGGGGTGGCTACACCTTC

v_call: TRBV6-6
clone_size: few
j_call: TRBJ2-1
d_call: TRBD2
cdr3_aa: CASTLVGGREGNEQFF
cdr3_nt: TGTGCCAGCACCCTAGTAGGCGGGAGGGAGGGGAATGAGCAGTTCTTC

v_call: TRBV5-5
clone_size: -
j_call: TRBJ1-5
d_call: -
cdr3_aa: CASSQDSDNQPQHF
cdr3_nt: TGTGCCAGCAGCCAAGATTCGGACAATCAGCCCCAGCATTTT

v_call: TRBV28
clone_size: -
j_call: TRBJ2-4
d_call: -
cdr3_aa: CASSLGGRVAKNIQYF
cdr3_nt: TGTGCCAGCAGTTTGGGGGGGCGCGTGGCCAAAAACATTCAGTACTTC

v_call: TRBV7-2
clone_size: -
j_call: TRBJ1-5
d_call: TRBD1
cdr3_aa: CTSSLSARGAQPQHF
cdr3_nt: TGTACCAGCAGCTTATCCGCCAGGGGGGCTCAGCCCCAGCATTTT

v_call: TRBV20-1
clone_size: few
j_call: TRBJ1-1
d_call: -
cdr3_aa: CSAKGQMNTEAFF
cdr3_nt: TGCAGTGCTAAGGGACAAATGAACACTGAAGCTTTCTTT

v_call: TRBV4-1
clone_size: -
j_call: TRBJ2-7
d_call: TRBD2
cdr3_aa: CTSSQNPTSGGYSYEQYF
cdr3_nt: TGCACCAGCAGCCAAAATCCAACGAGCGGGGGTTACTCCTACGAGCAGTACTTC

v_call: TRBV29-1
clone_size: -
j_call: TRBJ1-1
d_call: -
cdr3_aa: CSVGGGLDTEAFF
cdr3_nt: TGCAGCGTTGGTGGAGGGTTGGACACTGAAGCTTTCTTT

v_call: TRBV30
clone_size: -
j_call: TRBJ1-1
d_call: TRBD1
cdr3_aa: CAWSLTGGYTEAFF
cdr3_nt: TGTGCCTGGAGTCTGACAGGGGGATACACTGAAGCTTTCTTT

v_call: TRBV18
clone_size: -
j_call: TRBJ2-7
d_call: TRBD1
cdr3_aa: CASSPRGWGQGRYEQYF
cdr3_nt: TGTGCCAGCTCACCTCGTGGGTGGGGACAGGGAAGGTACGAGCAGTACTTC

v_call: TRBV4-1
clone_size: -
j_call: TRBJ2-1
d_call: TRBD2
cdr3_aa: CASSQIGTSVNNEQFF
cdr3_nt: TGCGCCAGCAGCCAGATTGGGACTAGCGTCAACAATGAGCAGTTCTTC